This TCR beta chain was identified during a study of blood T cell repertoires in COVID-19. In the study overall: COVID-19 samples collected from the United States, Italy and Spain covered acute and convalescent phases. The analysed material was cDNA or gDNA that came from T cells, B-cell-depleted T cells, or PBMCs.

Original analysis: The assay estimated nucleated cells by amplifying reference gene primers. Clones were read by immunoSEQ multiplex PCR, and TCRdb kept only the in-frame ones, dropping some. That table gives V, J and clone size, and the DNA gave D and trimming. Of about 130,000 clones listed, about 89% are singletons. Enrolment of Seattle patients took place during active infection, and they were followed longitudinally. V was cut by 4 bases and J by 5 bases, with 16 bases left in between. Germline V gives CDR1 SGHRS, CDR2 YFSETQ. CDR3 length: 15 amino acids. Specimen: peripheral blood. This chain connects TRBV5-1 to TRBJ1-5; maybe TRBD1 (6 bases). The sequence was obtained from a man in his sixties with COVID-19, enrolled during active disease. As DNA, the CDR3 is TGCGCCAGCAGCCCCGGCGACAGGAGCTATCAGCCCCAGCATTTT. This translates into CASSPGDRSYQPQHF.